The rows below give T cell receptor beta chains drawn from one sample of a study of early T cells in non-severe SARS-CoV-2 infection. Using its own MiXCR run on the 5' RACE reads, TCRdb lists one record per CDR3 protein. Among about 33,000 distinct CDR3 sequences listed, over 6.5% were seen once. Input material: whole blood. The receptors derive from an adult who was a healthcare worker with PCR-confirmed SARS-CoV-2 infection or an uninfected control (not recorded which). Each CDR3 is given with its conserved first and last residue. The order of the fields is CDR3 DNA, CDR3 protein, clone size, J gene, V gene, D gene. D genes are given only for firm matches. Where a row states a size, it is once, few, many or the class of an expanded clone; other rows omit it.

TGCAGTGCTAGAGGGCCTAGCGTAGACAATGAGCAGTTCTTC | CSARGPSVDNEQFF | many | TRBJ2-1 | TRBV20-1 | NA
TGTGCCAGCAGTTACGATACGCGTGAGCTGTTTTTT | CASSYDTRELFF | many | TRBJ2-2 | TRBV6-5 | NA
TGTGCCAGCAGTTTATCTATGGGTGAAGCTTTCTTT | CASSLSMGEAFF | NA | TRBJ1-1 | TRBV28 | NA
TGCGCCAGCAGTGAACACGGGACAGCTAACACTGAAGCTTTCTTT | CASSEHGTANTEAFF | few | TRBJ1-1 | TRBV10-1 | TRBD1
TGTGCCAGCAGCCCGGGGGCGGGAGATTGGAGAGCTTTCTTT | CASSPGAGDWRAFF | many | TRBJ1-1 | TRBV7-8 | NA
TGTGCCTGGAGTGTACCACGCTCCTACAATGAGCAGTTCTTC | CAWSVPRSYNEQFF | many | TRBJ2-1 | TRBV30 | NA
TGCGCCAGCAGCCAAGAGGCGGCGGGAGGATACGACAATGAGCAGTTCTTC | CASSQEAAGGYDNEQFF | many | TRBJ2-1 | TRBV4-1 | TRBD2
TGTGCCAGCAGTTCCGGGACAGAAAGTGAAAAACTGTTTTTT | CASSSGTESEKLFF | many | TRBJ1-4 | TRBV12-3/TRBV12-4 | TRBD1
TGTGCCAGCAGTGAAGTGTCAGGGATGGGTGGCTACACCTTC | CASSEVSGMGGYTF | many | TRBJ1-2 | TRBV2 | NA
TGCAGTGCTAGACAAAGACAGGGGGCGGAGACCCAGTACTTC | CSARQRQGAETQYF | NA | TRBJ2-5 | TRBV20-1 | TRBD1
TGTGCCAGCAGTTACCAAGGGACAGGGCGTCAGCCCCAGCATTTT | CASSYQGTGRQPQHF | many | TRBJ1-5 | TRBV6-7 | TRBD1
TGTGCCACCAGTGATCCGACTAGCGGGATTGAGGGTACGCAGTATTTT | CATSDPTSGIEGTQYF | few | TRBJ2-3 | TRBV24-1 | TRBD2
TGTGCCAGCAGTTTTCAAAGTGGGGCCAACGTCCTGACTTTC | CASSFQSGANVLTF | NA | TRBJ2-6 | TRBV27 | NA
TGTGCCAGCAGCAAAGCAGGGACTAACACAGATACGCAGTATTTT | CASSKAGTNTDTQYF | few | TRBJ2-3 | TRBV21-1 | NA
TGTGCCAGCTCACCGGGACTCCTAGGGGCTTTCTTT | CASSPGLLGAFF | many | TRBJ1-1 | TRBV18 | NA
TGTGCCAGCAGCGAAGAGGTCACAGTAGCCTACGAGCAGTACTTC | CASSEEVTVAYEQYF | few | TRBJ2-7 | TRBV14 | NA
TGTGCCAGCAGCACACGAGCGGGACCCCCTCACAATGAGCAGTTCTTC | CASSTRAGPPHNEQFF | many | TRBJ2-1 | TRBV7-2 | TRBD2
TGTGCCAGCAGTTTATTAGGGCAGGGGGACGACGAGCAGTACTTC | CASSLLGQGDDEQYF | few | TRBJ2-7 | TRBV28 | TRBD1
TGTGCCATCAGTGAGTTAGACGGTGCCTACAATGAGCAGTTCTTC | CAISELDGAYNEQFF | NA | TRBJ2-1 | TRBV10-3 | NA
TGTGCCAGCTCCCCCGGGACAGGGGGTTACAATGAGCAGTTCTTC | CASSPGTGGYNEQFF | NA | TRBJ2-1 | TRBV18 | TRBD1